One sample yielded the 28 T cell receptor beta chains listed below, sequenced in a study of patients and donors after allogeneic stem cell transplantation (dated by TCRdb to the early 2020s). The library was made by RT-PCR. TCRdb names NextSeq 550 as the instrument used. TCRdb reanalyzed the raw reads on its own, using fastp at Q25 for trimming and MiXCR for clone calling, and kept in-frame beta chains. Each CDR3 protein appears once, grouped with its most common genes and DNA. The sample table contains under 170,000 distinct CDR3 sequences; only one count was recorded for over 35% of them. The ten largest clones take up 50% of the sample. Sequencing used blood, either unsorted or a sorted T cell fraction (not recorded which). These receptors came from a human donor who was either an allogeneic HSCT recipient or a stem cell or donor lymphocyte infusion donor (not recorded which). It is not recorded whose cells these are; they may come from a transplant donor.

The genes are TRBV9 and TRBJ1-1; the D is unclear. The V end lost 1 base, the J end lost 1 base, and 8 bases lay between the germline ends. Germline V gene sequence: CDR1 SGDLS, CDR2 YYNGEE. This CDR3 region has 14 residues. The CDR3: CASSVSGGNTEAFF. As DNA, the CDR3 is TGTGCCAGCAGCGTAAGTGGCGGGAACACTGAAGCTTTCTTT.

DNA of the CDR3: TGTGCCAGCAGTTTTGCAGGCCCGAACACTGAAGCTTTCTTT. It encodes CASSFAGPNTEAFF. V usage is TRBV12-3 or TRBV12-4 and J usage is TRBJ1-1; D uncertain. The V end was cut by 3 bases, the J end by 1 base, with 9 bases between. The CDR3 runs 14 residues.

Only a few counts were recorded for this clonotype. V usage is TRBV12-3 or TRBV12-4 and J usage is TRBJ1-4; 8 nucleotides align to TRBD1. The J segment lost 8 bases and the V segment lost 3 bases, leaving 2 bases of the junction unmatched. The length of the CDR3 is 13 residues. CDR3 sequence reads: CASSLSGGEKLFF. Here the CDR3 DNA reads TGTGCCAGCAGTTTGTCAGGGGGCGAAAAACTGTTTTTT.

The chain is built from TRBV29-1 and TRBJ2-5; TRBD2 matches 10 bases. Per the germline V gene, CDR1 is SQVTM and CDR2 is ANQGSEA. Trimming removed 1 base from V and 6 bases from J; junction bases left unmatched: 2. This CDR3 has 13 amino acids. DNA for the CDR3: TGCAGCGTTGAAGCTAGCGGGGGCAAGACCCAGTACTTC. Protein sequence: CSVEASGGKTQYF.

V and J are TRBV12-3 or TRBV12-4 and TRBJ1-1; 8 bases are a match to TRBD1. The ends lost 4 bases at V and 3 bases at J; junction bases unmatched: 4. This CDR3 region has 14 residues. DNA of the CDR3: TGTGCCAGCAGTTCACCGACAGGGGACACTGAAGCTTTCTTT. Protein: CASSSPTGDTEAFF.

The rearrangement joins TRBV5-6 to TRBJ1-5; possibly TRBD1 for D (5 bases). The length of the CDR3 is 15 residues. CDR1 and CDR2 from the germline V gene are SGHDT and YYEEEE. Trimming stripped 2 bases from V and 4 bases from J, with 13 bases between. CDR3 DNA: TGTGCCAGCAGCTTAGGGGCCCTTAGGAATCAGCCCCAGCATTTT. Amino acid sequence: CASSLGALRNQPQHF.

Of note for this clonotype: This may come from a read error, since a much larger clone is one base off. The CDR3: CAGSGPSDQPQHF. CDR3 DNA: TGTGCCGGATCGGGACCGAGCGATCAGCCCCAGCATTTT. This chain uses TRBV28 with TRBJ1-5; weak D call: TRBD1 (5 bases). With 11 bases removed from V and 5 bases from J, the gap between germline ends came to 16 bases. CDR3 length equals 13 residues. CDR1 and CDR2 (germline): MDHEN, SYDVKM.

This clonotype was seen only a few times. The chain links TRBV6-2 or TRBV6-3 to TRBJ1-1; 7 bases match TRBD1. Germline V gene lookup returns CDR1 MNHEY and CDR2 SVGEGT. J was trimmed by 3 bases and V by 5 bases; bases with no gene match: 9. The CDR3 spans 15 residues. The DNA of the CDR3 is TGTGCCAGCAGTCCCAGGGGGTATGTGGACACTGAAGCTTTCTTT. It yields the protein CASSPRGYVDTEAFF.

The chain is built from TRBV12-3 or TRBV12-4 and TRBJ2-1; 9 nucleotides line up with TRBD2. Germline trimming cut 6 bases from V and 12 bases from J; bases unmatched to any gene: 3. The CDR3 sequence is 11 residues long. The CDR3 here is CASSLSGGQFF. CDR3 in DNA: TGTGCCAGCAGCCTTAGCGGGGGGCAGTTCTTC.

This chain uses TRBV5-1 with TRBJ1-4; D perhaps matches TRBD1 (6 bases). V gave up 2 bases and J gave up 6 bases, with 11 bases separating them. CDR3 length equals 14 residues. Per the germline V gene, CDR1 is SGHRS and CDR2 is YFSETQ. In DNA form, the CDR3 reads TGCGCCAGCAGCTTAGGGACATCTGATGAAAAACTGTTTTTT. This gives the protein CASSLGTSDEKLFF.

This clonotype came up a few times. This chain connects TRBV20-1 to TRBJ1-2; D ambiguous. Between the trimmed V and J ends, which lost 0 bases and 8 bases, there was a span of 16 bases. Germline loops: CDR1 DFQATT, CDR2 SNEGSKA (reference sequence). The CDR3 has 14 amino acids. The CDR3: CSARDIQVPRGYTF. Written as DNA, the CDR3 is TGCAGTGCTAGAGATATCCAGGTCCCAAGGGGCTACACCTTC.

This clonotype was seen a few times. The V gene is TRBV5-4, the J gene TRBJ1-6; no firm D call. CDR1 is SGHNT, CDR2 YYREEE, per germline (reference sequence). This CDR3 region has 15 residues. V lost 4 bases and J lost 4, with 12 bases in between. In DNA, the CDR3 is TGTGCCAGCAGCCCCAAGGGAGGGTATAATTCACCCCTCCACTTT. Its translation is CASSPKGGYNSPLHF.

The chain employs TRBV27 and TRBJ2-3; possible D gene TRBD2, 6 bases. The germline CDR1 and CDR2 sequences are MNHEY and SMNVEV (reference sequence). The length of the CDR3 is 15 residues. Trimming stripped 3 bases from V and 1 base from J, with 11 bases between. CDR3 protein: CASSFSGERTDTQYF. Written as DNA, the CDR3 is TGTGCCAGCAGTTTTTCGGGGGAGCGCACAGATACGCAGTATTTT.

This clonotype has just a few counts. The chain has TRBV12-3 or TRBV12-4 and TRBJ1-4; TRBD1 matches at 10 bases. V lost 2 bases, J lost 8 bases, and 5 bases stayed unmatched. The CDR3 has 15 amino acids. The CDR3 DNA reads TGTGCCAGCAGTTTACTCGGGACAGGGGCCGAAAAACTGTTTTTT. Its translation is CASSLLGTGAEKLFF.

The DNA of the CDR3 is TGTGCCAGCAGTTACAGGGGGCAGGAGAGCTACGAGCAGTACTTC. Protein: CASSYRGQESYEQYF. The chain links TRBV6-5 to TRBJ2-7; TRBD1 matches 7 bases. Germline V CDR1 and CDR2: MNHEY, SVGAGI. The CDR3 is 15 amino acids. V lost 2 bases and J lost 3; bases outside the gene matches: 7.

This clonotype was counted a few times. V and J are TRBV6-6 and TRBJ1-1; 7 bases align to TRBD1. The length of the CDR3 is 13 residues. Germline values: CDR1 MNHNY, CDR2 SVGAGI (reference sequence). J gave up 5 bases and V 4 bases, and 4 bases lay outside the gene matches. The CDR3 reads CASSSYRGTEAFF. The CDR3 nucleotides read TGTGCCAGCAGTTCCTACAGGGGAACTGAAGCTTTCTTT.

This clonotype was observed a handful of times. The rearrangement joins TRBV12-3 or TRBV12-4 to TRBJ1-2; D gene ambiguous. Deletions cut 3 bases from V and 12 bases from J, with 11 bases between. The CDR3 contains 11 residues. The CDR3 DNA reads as TGTGCCAGCAGTTTCAACGGACTGGACACCTTC. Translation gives CASSFNGLDTF.

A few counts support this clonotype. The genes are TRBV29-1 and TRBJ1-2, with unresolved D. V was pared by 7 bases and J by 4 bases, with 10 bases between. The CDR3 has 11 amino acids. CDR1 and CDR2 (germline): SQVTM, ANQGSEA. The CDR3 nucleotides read TGCAGCGCGAGGGAACTCTATGGCTACACCTTC. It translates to CSARELYGYTF.

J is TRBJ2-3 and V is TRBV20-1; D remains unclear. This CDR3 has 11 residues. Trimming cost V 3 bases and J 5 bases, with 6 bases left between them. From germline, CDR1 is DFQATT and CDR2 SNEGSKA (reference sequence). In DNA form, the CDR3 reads TGCAGTGCTAGCTGGGGAGATACGCAGTATTTT. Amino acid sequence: CSASWGDTQYF.

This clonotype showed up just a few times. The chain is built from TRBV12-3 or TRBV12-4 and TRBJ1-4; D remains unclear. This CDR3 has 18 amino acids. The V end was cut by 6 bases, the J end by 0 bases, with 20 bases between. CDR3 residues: CASRTLILPVATNEKLFF. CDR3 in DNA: TGTGCCAGCAGAACCCTTATTTTGCCCGTTGCAACTAATGAAAAACTGTTTTTT.

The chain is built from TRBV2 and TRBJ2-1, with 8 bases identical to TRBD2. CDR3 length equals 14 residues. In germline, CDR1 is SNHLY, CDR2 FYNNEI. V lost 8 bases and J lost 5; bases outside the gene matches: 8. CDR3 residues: CASAGWRGDNEQFF. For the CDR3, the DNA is TGTGCCAGCGCCGGGTGGCGGGGGGACAATGAGCAGTTCTTC. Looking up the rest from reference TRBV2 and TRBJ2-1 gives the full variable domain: EPEVTQTPSHQVTQMGQEVILRCVPISNHLYFYWYRQILGQKVEFLVSFYNNEISEKSEIFDDQFSVERPDGSNFTLKIRSTKLEDSAMYFCASAGWRGDNEQFFGPGTRLTVL.

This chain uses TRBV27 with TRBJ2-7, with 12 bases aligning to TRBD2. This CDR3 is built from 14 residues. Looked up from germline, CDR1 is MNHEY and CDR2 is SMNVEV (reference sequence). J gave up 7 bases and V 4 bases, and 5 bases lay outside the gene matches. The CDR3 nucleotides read TGTGCCAGCAGTTCGACTAGCGGGGGCAGGGAGCAGTACTTC. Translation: CASSSTSGGREQYF.

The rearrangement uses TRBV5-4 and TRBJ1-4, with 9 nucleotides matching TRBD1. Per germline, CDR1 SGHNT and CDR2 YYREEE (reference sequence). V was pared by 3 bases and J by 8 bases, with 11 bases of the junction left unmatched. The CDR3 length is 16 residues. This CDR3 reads CASSSDATGGREKLFF. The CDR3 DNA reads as TGTGCCAGCAGCTCCGACGCGACAGGGGGAAGGGAAAAACTGTTTTTT.

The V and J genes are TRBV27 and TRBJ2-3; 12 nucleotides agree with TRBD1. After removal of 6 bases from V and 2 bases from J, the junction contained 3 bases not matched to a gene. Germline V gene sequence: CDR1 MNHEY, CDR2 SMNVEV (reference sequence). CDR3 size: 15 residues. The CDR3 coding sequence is TGTGCCAGCAGACGGGACAGGGGGCCCACAGATACGCAGTATTTT. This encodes CASRRDRGPTDTQYF.

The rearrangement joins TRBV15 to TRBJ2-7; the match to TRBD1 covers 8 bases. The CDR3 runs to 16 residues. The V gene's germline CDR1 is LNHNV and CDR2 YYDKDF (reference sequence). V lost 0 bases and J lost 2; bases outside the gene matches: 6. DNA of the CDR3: TGTGCCACCAGCAGAGATCTTGGGACAGGAGCCTACGAGCAGTACTTC. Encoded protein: CATSRDLGTGAYEQYF.

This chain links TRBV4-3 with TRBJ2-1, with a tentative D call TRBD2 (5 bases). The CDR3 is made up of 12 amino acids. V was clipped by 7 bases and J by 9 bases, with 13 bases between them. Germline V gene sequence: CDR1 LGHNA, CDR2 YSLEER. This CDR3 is CASNLEGGEQFF. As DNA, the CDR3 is TGCGCCAGCAACCTCGAAGGAGGTGAGCAGTTCTTC.

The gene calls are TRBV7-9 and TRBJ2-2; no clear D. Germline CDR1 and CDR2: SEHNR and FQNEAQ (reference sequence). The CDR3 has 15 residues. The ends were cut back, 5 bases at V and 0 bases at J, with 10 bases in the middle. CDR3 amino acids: CASSDPRPNTGELFF. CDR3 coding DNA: TGTGCCAGCAGCGACCCTAGGCCGAACACCGGGGAGCTGTTTTTT.

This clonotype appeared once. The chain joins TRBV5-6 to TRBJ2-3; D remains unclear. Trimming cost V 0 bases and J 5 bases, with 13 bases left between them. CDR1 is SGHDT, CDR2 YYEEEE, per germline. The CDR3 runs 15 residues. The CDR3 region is CASSLGPPSGDTQYF. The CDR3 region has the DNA TGTGCCAGCAGCTTGGGCCCCCCTTCGGGAGATACGCAGTATTTT.